This TCR beta chain originates from a study of beta chain features in type 1 diabetes. Overall study context: Cell yields, gender and age were comparable in patients and healthy donors. Regarding the study as a whole: Shortening that was moderate but significant affected the TCRB CDR3s of Type 1 diabetes patients in all four CD4+ subsets. Patients and controls would share equally any PCR tilt toward shorter templates.

Between the trimmed V and J ends, which lost 2 bases and 0 bases, there was a span of 12 bases. This CDR3 is built from 16 residues. CDR1 LNHNV and CDR2 YYDKDF come from the germline V gene (reference sequence). Every isolated RNA sample was fully reverse transcribed, so sequencing captured expressed TCRB transcripts. Sequenced by immunoSEQ multiplex PCR; TCRdb stores in-frame clones only, minus some. The table has 900,000 or so clones, 15% to 20% seen once. About this clone itself: No antigen is known for it.

Per donor, one heparinised blood draw averaged roughly 110 mL. The specimen was naive CD4+ T cells from blood. This sequence joins TRBV15 and TRBJ2-3; D gene uncertain. The origin of this receptor is a woman under 30 in good health. In DNA form, the CDR3 reads TGTGCCACCAGCAGAAGGCCCGGTACTAGCACAGATACGCAGTATTTT. This translates into CATSRRPGTSTDTQYF.